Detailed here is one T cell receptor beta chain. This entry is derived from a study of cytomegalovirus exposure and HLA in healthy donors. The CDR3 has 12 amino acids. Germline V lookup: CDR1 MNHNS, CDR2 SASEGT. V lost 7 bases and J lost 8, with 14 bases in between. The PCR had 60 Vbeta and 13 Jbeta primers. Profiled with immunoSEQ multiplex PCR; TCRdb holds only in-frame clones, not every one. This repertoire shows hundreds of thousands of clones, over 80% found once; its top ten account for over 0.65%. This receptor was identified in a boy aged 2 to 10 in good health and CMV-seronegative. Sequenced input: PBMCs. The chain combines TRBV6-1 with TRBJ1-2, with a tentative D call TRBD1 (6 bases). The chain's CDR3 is CASTEGGWGYTF. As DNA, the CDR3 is TGTGCCAGCACCGAAGGGGGATGGGGCTACACCTTC.